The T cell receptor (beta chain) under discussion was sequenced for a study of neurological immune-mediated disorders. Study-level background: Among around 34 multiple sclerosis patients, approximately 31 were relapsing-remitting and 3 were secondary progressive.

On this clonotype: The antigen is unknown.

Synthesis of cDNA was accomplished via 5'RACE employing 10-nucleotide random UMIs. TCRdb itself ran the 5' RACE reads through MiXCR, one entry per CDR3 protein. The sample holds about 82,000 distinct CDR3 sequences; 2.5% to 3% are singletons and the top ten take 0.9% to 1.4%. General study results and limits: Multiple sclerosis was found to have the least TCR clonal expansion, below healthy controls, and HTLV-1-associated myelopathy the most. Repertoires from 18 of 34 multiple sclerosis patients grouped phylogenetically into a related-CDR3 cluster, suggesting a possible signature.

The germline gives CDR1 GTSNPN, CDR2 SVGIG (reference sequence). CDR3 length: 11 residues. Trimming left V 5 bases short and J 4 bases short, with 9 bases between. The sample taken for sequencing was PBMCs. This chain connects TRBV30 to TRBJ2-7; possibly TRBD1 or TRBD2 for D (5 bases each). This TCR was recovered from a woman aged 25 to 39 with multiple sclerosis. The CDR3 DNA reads TGTGCCTGGGGGGGTATGTACGAGCAGTACTTC. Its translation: CAWGGMYEQYF.